Shown below are 7 T cell receptor beta chains from a single sample sequenced in a study of T cells in Graves' hyperthyroidism and ophthalmopathy. The TCR beta CDR3 regions underwent amplification using RNA transcripts as the source. HTBI primers were the set used in a first-round RT-PCR of the TCR CDR3. From the multiplex PCR reads, TCRdb called clonotypes with MiXCR, one entry per CDR3 protein. The repertoire includes 300,000 to 450,000 distinct CDR3 sequences, approximately 15% of them detected once, and roughly a fifth sits in the top ten. The sample taken for sequencing was blood. These TCRs come from a woman in her 30s with Graves' ophthalmopathy.

In this sample, this clonotype turned up many times. The V gene is TRBV2, the J gene TRBJ1-2; D is possibly TRBD1 (6 bases). CDR3 length equals 15 residues. Germline V CDR1 and CDR2: SNHLY, FYNNEI. Trimming stripped 7 bases from V and 2 bases from J, with 17 bases between. The CDR3 here is CASTRLGGLNYGYTF. In nucleotides, the CDR3 is TGTGCCAGCACCCGCCTCGGGGGGCTAAACTATGGCTACACCTTC.

The gene calls are TRBV6-2 or TRBV6-3 and TRBJ1-2, with 7 positions matching TRBD1. The trim removed 2 bases at V and 3 bases at J, leaving 6 bases unmatched. This CDR3 is 15 amino acids long. Germline loops: CDR1 MNHEY, CDR2 SVGEGT. The CDR3 coding sequence is TGTGCCAGCAGTTACGGAGGGGGCGCGTACTATGGCTACACCTTC. Protein: CASSYGGGAYYGYTF.

Many counts were recorded for this clonotype. The rearrangement uses TRBV28 and TRBJ1-2, with D unresolved. This CDR3 region has 15 residues. V lost 2 bases and J 4 bases, leaving 14 bases between the germline ends. Germline CDR1 reads MDHEN; CDR2 reads SYDVKM. The DNA for the CDR3 is TGTGCCAGCAGTTTAGGAACATCTGCCTTCTATGGCTACACCTTC. Protein: CASSLGTSAFYGYTF.

This clonotype came up many times. This rearrangement joins TRBV20-1 to TRBJ2-7, with 8 bases identical to TRBD1. Trimming removed 2 bases from V and 1 base from J; junction bases left unmatched: 7. The CDR3 totals 15 residues. Germline-derived CDR1 and CDR2 are DFQATT and SNEGSKA (reference sequence). CDR3 loop: CSARNDRGPSYEQYF. The CDR3, as DNA: TGCAGTGCTAGAAACGACAGGGGCCCGTCCTACGAGCAGTACTTC.

This clonotype has only one observation. The chain has TRBV5-1 and TRBJ2-7; 9 bases fit TRBD1. After removal of 4 bases from V and 2 bases from J, the junction contained 7 bases not matched to a gene. CDR1 and CDR2 (germline): SGHRS, YFSETQ. This CDR3 has 15 residues. The CDR3 nucleotides read TGCGCCAGCAGCGTGGGACAGGGAAGAACCTACGAGCAGTACTTC. As protein: CASSVGQGRTYEQYF.

CDR3 DNA sequence: TGTGCCAGCAGCCTACAGGGGGGGGGACTAGCGAGAGATACGCAGTATTTT. Its protein is CASSLQGGGLARDTQYF. The chain joins TRBV3-1 to TRBJ2-3, with 10 bases fitting TRBD2. Germline V lookup: CDR1 LGHDT, CDR2 YNNKEL (reference sequence). V was pared by 4 bases and J by 5 bases, with 12 bases of the junction left unmatched. This CDR3 is built from 17 residues.

The sample holds many counts of this clonotype. The J gene is TRBJ1-1, the V gene TRBV30; D is unclear. V gave up 2 bases and J gave up 1 base, with 17 bases separating them. The CDR3 contains 16 residues. The germline V gene has CDR1 GTSNPN and CDR2 SVGIG (reference sequence). CDR3 bases: TGTGCCTGGAGTCCGATCAAGTGGTTTACGAACACTGAAGCTTTCTTT. Protein product: CAWSPIKWFTNTEAFF.